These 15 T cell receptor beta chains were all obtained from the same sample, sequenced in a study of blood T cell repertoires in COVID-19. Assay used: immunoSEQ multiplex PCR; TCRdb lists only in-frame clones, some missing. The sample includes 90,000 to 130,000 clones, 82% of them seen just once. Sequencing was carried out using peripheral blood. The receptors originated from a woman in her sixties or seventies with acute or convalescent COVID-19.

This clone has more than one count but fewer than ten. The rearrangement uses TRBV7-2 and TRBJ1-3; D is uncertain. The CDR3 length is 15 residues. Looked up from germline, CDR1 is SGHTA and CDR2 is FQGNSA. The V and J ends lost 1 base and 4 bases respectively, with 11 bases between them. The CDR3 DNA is TGTGCCAGCAGCTTAGGGGCAAGCGGCGGAAACACCATATATTTT. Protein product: CASSLGASGGNTIYF.

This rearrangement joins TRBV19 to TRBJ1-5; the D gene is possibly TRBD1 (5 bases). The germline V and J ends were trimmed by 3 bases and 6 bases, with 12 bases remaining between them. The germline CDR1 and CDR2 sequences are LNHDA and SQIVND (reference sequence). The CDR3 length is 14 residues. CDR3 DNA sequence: TGTGCCAGTAGTATTTATGGCAGGGCTCAGCCCCAGCATTTT. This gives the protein CASSIYGRAQPQHF.

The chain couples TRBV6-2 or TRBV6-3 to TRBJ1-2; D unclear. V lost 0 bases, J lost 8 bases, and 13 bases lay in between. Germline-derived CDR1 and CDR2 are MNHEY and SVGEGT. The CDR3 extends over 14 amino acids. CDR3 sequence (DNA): TGTGCCAGCAGTTACTCGAACGTGAGAGGGGGCTACACCTTC. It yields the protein CASSYSNVRGGYTF.

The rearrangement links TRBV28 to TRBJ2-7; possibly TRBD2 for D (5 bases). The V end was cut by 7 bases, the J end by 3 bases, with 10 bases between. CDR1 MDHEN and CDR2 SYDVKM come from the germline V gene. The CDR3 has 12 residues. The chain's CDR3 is CASMGSIYEQYF. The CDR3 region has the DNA TGTGCCAGCATGGGGAGTATCTACGAGCAGTACTTC.

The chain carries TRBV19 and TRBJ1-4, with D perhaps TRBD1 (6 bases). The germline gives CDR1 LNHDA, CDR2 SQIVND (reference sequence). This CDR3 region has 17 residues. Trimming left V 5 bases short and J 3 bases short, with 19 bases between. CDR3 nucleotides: TGTGCCAGTAGTGCTACAGGGCTCTCTAAGGCTAATGAAAAACTGTTTTTT. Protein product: CASSATGLSKANEKLFF.

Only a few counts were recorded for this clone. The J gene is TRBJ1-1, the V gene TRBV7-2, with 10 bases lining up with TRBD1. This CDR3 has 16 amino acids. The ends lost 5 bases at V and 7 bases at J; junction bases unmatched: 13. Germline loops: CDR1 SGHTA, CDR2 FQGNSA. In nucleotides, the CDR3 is TGTGCCAGCAGCCGGGACAGGGGAACCCGACGGGGTGAAGCTTTCTTT. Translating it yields CASSRDRGTRRGEAFF.

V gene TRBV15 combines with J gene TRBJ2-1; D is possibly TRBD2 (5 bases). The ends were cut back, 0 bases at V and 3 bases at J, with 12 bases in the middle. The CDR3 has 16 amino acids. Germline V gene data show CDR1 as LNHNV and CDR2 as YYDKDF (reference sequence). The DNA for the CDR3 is TGTGCCACCAGCAGAGATCGGGAAGTTTACTACAATGAGCAGTTCTTC. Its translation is CATSRDREVYYNEQFF.

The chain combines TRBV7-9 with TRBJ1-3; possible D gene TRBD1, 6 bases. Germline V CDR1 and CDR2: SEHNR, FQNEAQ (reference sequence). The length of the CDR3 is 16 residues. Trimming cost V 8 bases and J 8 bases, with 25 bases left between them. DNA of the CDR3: TGTGCCAGCGGGCGCAGGTCACAGGGAAAAGGGGACACCATATATTTT. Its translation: CASGRRSQGKGDTIYF.

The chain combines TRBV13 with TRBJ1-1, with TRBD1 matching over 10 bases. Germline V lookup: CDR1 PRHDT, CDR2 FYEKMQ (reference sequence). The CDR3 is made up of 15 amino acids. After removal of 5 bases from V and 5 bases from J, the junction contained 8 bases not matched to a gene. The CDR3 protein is CASSLRTGGRTEAFF. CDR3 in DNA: TGTGCCAGCAGCCTCAGGACAGGGGGAAGGACTGAAGCTTTCTTT.

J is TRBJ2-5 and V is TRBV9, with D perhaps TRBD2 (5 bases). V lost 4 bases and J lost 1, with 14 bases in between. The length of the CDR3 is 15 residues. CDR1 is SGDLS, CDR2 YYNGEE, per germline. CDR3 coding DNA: TGTGCCAGCAGCCTCCGAAGCGGCGCCCAAGAGACCCAGTACTTC. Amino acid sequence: CASSLRSGAQETQYF.

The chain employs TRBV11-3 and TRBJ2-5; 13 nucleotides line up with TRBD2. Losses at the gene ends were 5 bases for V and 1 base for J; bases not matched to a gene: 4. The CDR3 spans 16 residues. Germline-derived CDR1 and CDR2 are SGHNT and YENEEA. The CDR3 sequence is CASSQRLAGGQETQYF. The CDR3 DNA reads TGTGCCAGCAGCCAAAGACTAGCGGGGGGCCAAGAGACCCAGTACTTC.

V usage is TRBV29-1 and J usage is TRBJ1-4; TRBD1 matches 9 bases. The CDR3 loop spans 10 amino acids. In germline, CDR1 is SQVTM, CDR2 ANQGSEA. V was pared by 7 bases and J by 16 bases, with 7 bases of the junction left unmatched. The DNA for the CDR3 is TGCAGCGCTGCGGGACAGGGTCAGTTTTTT. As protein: CSAAGQGQFF.

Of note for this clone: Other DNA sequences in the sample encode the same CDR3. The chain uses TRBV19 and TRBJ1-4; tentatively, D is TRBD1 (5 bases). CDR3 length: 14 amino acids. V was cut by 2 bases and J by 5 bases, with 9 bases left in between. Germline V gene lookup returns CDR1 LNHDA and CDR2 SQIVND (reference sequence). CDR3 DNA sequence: TGTGCCAGTAGTATATTGGGGGGGAATGAAAAACTGTTTTTT. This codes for CASSILGGNEKLFF.

CDR3 protein: CASRPGGQGNTEAFF. The CDR3 DNA follows: TGTGCCAGCAGACCAGGGGGTCAGGGGAACACTGAAGCTTTCTTT. This chain links TRBV11-3 with TRBJ1-1; 7 nucleotides agree with TRBD1. The trim removed 6 bases at V and 1 base at J, leaving 8 bases unmatched. Looked up from germline, CDR1 is SGHNT and CDR2 is YENEEA. The CDR3 has 15 amino acids.

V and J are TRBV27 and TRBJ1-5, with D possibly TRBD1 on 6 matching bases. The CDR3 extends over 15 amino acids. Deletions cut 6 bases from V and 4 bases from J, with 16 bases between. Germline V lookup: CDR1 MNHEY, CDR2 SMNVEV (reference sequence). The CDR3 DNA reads TGTGCCAGCAGAATCGGACAGTCGAGGAATCAGCCCCAGCATTTT. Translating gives CASRIGQSRNQPQHF.